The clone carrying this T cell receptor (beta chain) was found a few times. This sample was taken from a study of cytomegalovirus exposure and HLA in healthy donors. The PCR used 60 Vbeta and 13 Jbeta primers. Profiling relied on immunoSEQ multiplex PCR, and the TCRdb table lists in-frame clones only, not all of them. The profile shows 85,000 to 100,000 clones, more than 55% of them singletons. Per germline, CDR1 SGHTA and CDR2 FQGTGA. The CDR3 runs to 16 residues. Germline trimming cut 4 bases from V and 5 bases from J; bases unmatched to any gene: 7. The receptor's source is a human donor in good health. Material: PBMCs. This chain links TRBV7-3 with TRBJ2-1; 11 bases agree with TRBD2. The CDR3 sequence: CASSYQRLAGNNEQFF. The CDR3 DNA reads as TGTGCCAGCAGCTACCAACGACTAGCGGGGAACAATGAGCAGTTCTTC.